This T cell receptor beta chain was observed in a study of blood T cell repertoires in COVID-19. Study-wide background: Both acute and convalescent COVID-19 samples were obtained from the United States, Italy and Spain. T cells, B-cell-depleted T cells, or PBMCs provided the cDNA or gDNA that served as material.

TCRdb keeps only in-frame clones here, not all; method: immunoSEQ multiplex PCR. This sample has 60,000 or so clones, with 65% to 85% found just once. The CDR3 loop spans 15 amino acids. This sequence originates from a woman in her forties or fifties with active or convalescent COVID-19. The V call is TRBV21-1, the J call TRBJ1-6; TRBD1, the table's D call, lacks a check against the DNA. TRBV21-1 is described as a pseudogene. Sequencing was done on a sample of peripheral blood. The CDR3 sequence is CASPPLTGKSSPLHF. CDR3 DNA sequence: TGTGCCAGCCCCCCCCTGACAGGGAAGAGTTCACCCCTCCACTTT.